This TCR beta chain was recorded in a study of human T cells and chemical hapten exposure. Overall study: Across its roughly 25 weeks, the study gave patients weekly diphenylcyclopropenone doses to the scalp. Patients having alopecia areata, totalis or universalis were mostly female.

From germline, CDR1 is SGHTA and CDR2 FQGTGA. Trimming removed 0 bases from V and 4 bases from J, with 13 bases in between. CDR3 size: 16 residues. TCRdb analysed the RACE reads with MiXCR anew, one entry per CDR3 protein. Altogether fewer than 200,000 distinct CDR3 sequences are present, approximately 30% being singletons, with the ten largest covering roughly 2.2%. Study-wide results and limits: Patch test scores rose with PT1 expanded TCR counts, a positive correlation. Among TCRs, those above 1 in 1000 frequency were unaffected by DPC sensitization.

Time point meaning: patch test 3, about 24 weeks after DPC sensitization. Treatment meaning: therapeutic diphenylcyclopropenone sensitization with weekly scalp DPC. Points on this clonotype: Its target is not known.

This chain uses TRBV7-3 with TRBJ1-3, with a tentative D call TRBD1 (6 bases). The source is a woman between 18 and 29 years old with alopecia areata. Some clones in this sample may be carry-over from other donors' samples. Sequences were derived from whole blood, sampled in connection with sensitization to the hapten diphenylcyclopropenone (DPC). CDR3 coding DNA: TGTGCCAGCAGCTTAACCGTTCCAGGGGCGGGAAACACCATATATTTT. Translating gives CASSLTVPGAGNTIYF.